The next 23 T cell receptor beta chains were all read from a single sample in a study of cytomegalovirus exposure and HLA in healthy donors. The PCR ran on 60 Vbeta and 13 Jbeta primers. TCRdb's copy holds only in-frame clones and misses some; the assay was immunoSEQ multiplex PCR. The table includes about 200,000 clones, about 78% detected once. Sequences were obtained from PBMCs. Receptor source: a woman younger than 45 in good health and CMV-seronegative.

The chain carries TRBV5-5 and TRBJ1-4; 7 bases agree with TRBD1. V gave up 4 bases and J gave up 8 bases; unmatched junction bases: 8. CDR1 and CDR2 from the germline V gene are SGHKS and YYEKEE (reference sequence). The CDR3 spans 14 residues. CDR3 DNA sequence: TGTGCCAGCAGCCAAAGACAGGGTGGCGAAAAACTGTTTTTT. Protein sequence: CASSQRQGGEKLFF. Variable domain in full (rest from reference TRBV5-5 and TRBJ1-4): DAGVTQSPTHLIKTRGQQVTLRCSPISGHKSVSWYQQVLGQGPQFIFQYYEKEERGRGNFPDRFSARQFPNYSSELNVNALLLGDSALYLCASSQRQGGEKLFFGSGTQLSVL.

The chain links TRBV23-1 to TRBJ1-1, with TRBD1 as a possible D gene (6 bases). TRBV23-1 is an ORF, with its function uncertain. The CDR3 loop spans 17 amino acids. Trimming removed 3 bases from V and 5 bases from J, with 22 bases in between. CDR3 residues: CASSHIRRTAQRTEAFF. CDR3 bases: TGCGCCAGCAGTCATATCCGCCGGACAGCCCAGAGGACTGAAGCTTTCTTT.

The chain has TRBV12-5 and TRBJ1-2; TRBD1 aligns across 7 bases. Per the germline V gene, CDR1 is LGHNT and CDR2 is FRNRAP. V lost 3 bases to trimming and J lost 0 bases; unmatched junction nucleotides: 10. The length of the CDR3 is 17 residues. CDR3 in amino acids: CASGFLTGSGTNYGYTF. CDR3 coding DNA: TGTGCTAGTGGTTTCCTGACAGGGTCGGGGACTAACTATGGCTACACCTTC.

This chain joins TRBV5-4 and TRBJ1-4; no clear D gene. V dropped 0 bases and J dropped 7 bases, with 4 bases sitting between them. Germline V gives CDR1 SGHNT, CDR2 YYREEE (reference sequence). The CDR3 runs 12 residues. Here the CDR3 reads CASSLDGEKLFF. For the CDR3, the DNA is TGTGCCAGCAGCTTGGACGGTGAAAAACTGTTTTTT.

The DNA for the CDR3 is TGTGCCAGCAGTACGAGCGTCCGGGACCAAGAGACCCAGTACTTC. Amino acid sequence: CASSTSVRDQETQYF. The V call is TRBV6-6, the J call TRBJ2-5; D uncertain. This CDR3 is built from 15 residues. Trimming took 5 bases from V and 0 from J, leaving 13 bases between them. CDR1 is MNHNY and CDR2 is SVGAGI in the germline V gene (reference sequence).

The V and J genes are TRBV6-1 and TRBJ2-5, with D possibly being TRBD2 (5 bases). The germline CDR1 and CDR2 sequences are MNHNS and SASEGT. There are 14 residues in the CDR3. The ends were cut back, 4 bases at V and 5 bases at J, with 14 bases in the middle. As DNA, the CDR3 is TGTGCCAGCAGTGTAGGGCGGGCTGGGGAGACCCAGTACTTC. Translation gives CASSVGRAGETQYF.

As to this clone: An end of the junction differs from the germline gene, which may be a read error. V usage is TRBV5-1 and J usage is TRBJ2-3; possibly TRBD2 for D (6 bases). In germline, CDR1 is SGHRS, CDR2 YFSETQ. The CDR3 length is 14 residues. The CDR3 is CASSLGIAADTRYF. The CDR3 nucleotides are TGCGCCAGCAGCTTGGGGATAGCGGCAGATACGCGGTATTTT. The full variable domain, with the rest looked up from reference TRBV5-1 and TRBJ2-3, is KAGVTQTPRYLIKTRGQQVTLSCSPISGHRSVSWYQQTPGQGLQFLFEYFSETQRNKGNFPGRFSGRQFSNSRSEMNVSTLELGDSALYLCASSLGIAADTRYFGPGTRLTVL.

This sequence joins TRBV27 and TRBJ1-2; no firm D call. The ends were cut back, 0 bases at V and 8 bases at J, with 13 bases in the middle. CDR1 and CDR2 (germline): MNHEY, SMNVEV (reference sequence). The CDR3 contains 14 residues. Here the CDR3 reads CASSLSSGMGGYTF. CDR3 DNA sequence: TGTGCCAGCAGTTTATCGTCGGGAATGGGCGGCTACACCTTC.

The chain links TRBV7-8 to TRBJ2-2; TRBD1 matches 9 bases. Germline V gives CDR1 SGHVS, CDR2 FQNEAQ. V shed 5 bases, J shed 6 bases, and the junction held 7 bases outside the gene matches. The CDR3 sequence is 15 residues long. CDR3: CASSRDRDRSGELFF. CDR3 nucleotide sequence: TGTGCCAGCAGCCGGGACAGGGATCGATCCGGGGAGCTGTTTTTT.

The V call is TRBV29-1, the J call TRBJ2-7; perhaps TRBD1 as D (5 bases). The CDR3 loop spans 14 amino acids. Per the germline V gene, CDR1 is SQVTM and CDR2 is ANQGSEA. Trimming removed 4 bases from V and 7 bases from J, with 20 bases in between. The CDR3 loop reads CSVAGPGLFREQYF. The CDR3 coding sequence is TGCAGCGTTGCAGGGCCTGGTCTTTTCAGGGAGCAGTACTTC.

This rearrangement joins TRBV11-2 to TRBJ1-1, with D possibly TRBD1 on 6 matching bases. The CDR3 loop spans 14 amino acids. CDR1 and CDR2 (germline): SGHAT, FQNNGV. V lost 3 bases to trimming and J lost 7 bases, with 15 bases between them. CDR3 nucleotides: TGTGCCAGCAGCTTTAACAGGGTCGGTGGTGAAGCTTTCTTT. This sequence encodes CASSFNRVGGEAFF.

The CDR3 protein is CASLGSNQPQHF. Here the CDR3 DNA reads TGTGCCAGCTTGGGCAGCAATCAGCCCCAGCATTTT. V and J are TRBV28 and TRBJ1-5; D remains ambiguous. Germline V gene data show CDR1 as MDHEN and CDR2 as SYDVKM. Trimming removed 8 bases at V and 1 base at J, with 6 bases between. The CDR3 runs to 12 residues.

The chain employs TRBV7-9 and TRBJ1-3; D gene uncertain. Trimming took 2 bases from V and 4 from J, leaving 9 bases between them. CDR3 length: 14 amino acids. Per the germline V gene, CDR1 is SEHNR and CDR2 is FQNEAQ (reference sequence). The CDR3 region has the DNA TGTGCCAGCAGCTTAATAGCGGCCGGAAACACCATATATTTT. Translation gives CASSLIAAGNTIYF.

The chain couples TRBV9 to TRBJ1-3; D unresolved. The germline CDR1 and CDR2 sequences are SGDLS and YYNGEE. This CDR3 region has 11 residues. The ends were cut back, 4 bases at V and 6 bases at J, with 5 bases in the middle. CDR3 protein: CASSTANTIYF. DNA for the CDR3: TGTGCCAGCAGCACAGCAAACACCATATATTTT.

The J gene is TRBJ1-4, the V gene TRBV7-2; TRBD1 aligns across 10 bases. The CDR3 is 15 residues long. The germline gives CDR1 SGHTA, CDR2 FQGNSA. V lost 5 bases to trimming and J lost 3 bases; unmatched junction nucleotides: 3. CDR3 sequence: CASSTGQGANEKLFF. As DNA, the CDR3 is TGTGCCAGCAGCACCGGACAGGGGGCTAATGAAAAACTGTTTTTT.

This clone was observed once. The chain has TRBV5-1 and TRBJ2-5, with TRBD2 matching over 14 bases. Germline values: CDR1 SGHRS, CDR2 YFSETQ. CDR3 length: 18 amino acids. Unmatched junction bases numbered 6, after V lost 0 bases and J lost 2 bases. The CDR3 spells CASSLGLAGGLGQETQYF. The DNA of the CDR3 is TGCGCCAGCAGCTTGGGACTAGCGGGGGGGCTGGGGCAAGAGACCCAGTACTTC.

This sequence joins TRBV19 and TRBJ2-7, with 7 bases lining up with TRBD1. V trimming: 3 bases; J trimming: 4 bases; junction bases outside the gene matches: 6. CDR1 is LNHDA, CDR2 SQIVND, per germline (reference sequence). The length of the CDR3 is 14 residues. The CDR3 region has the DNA TGTGCCAGTAGTATGACAGGGCAATCGTACGAGCAGTACTTC. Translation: CASSMTGQSYEQYF. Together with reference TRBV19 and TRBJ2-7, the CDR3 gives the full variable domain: DGGITQSPKYLFRKEGQNVTLSCEQNLNHDAMYWYRQDPGQGLRLIYYSQIVNDFQKGDIAEGYSVSREKKESFPLTVTSAQKNPTAFYLCASSMTGQSYEQYFGPGTRLTVT.

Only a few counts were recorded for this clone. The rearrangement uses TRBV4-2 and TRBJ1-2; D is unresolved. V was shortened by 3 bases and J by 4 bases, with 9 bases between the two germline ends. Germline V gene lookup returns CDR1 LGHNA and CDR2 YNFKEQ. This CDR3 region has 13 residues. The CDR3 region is CASSHGQSYGYTF. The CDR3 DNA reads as TGTGCCAGCAGCCATGGGCAATCCTATGGCTACACCTTC.

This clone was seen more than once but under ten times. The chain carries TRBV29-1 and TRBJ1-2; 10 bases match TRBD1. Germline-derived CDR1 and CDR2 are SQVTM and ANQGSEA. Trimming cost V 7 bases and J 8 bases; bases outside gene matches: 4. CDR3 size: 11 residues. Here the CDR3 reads CSAGQGDGYTF. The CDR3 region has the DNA TGCAGCGCCGGACAGGGGGACGGCTACACCTTC.

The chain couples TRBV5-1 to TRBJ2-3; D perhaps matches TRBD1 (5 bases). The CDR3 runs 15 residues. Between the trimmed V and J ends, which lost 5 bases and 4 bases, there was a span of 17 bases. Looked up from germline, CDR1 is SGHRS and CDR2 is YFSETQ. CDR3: CASSFQGMDSDTQYF. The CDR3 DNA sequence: TGCGCCAGCAGTTTCCAGGGTATGGATTCAGATACGCAGTATTTT. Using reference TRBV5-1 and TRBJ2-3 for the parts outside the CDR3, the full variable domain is KAGVTQTPRYLIKTRGQQVTLSCSPISGHRSVSWYQQTPGQGLQFLFEYFSETQRNKGNFPGRFSGRQFSNSRSEMNVSTLELGDSALYLCASSFQGMDSDTQYFGPGTRLTVL.

CDR3 in DNA: TGCGCCAGCAGCCGGGGGGACAGGGCGAACAATGAGCAGTTCTTC. This gives the protein CASSRGDRANNEQFF. The chain uses TRBV4-1 and TRBJ2-1; 9 nucleotides line up with TRBD1. The junction had 6 bases not matched to a gene; V was cut back by 4 bases and J by 5 bases. Germline CDR1 is MGHRA and CDR2 is YSYEKL. The CDR3 is made up of 15 amino acids.

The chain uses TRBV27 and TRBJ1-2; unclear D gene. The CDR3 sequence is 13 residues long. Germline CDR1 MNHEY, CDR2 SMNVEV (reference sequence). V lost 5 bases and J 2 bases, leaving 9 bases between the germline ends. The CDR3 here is CASSIRENYGYTF. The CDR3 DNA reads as TGTGCCAGCAGTATCCGGGAAAACTATGGCTACACCTTC.

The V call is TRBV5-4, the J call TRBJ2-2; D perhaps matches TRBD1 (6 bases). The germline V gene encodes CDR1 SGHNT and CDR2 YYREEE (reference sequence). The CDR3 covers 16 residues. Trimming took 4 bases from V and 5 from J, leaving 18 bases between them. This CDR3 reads CASSPLKGVKTGELFF. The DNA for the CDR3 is TGTGCCAGCAGCCCCCTGAAGGGGGTAAAAACCGGGGAGCTGTTTTTT.